These 12 T cell receptor beta chains share one sample of origin, sequenced in a study of shared clonotypes between healthy human individuals (dated by TCRdb to 2018 to 2021). Library creation used the immunoSEQ multiplex PCR assay. Entries here come from immuneACCESS through TCRdb and include only in-frame sequences with V and J called. Some clones fail to appear in such tables; in the studies checked, an unresolved V gene covers under half of the shortfall, and the cause of the remainder is unknown. Recorded for this sample are over a million clones; 78% of them occurred a single time. The ten biggest clones cover 0.52% of the sample. Sample: memory CD4+ T cells from PBMCs. The intended sense of this specimen's cell subset or site label: CD45RA-negative fraction. These receptors came from a man younger than 35 in good health. Some clones in this sample may be carry-over from other donors' samples.

In the case of this clone: A much larger clone differs by one base, so this may be a read error. The chain uses TRBV2 and TRBJ1-3, with D unresolved. Trimming pared 6 bases from V and 2 bases from J, leaving 5 bases between. The CDR3 length is 12 residues. Per the germline V gene, CDR1 is SNHLY and CDR2 is FYNNEI. The CDR3 spells CASRAAGNTIYF. The CDR3 coding sequence is TGTGCCAGCAGAGCAGCTGGAAACACCATATATTTT.

The V and J genes are TRBV28 and TRBJ2-3; 8 nucleotides agree with TRBD2. Per the germline V gene, CDR1 is MDHEN and CDR2 is SYDVKM. The J segment lost 2 bases and the V segment lost 4 bases, leaving 5 bases of the junction unmatched. This CDR3 spans 15 amino acids. CDR3 DNA: TGTGCCAGCAGTTCGACTAGCGACTACACAGATACGCAGTATTTT. This translates into CASSSTSDYTDTQYF. The full variable domain, completed using reference TRBV28 and TRBJ2-3, is DVKVTQSSRYLVKRTGEKVFLECVQDMDHENMFWYRQDPGLGLRLIYFSYDVKMKEKGDIPEGYSVSREKKERFSLILESASTNQTSMYLCASSSTSDYTDTQYFGPGTRLTVL.

The chain employs TRBV27 and TRBJ2-7, with D perhaps matching TRBD1 or TRBD2 (5 bases each). The CDR3 loop spans 16 amino acids. Trimming pared 6 bases from V and 0 bases from J, leaving 18 bases between. Germline loops: CDR1 MNHEY, CDR2 SMNVEV (reference sequence). The CDR3 loop reads CASSTYGARSSYEQYF. The CDR3 DNA follows: TGTGCCAGCAGCACTTACGGGGCTAGGAGCTCCTACGAGCAGTACTTC.

The V and J genes are TRBV28 and TRBJ1-2; D gene ambiguous. The germline V and J ends were trimmed by 7 bases and 2 bases, with 14 bases remaining between them. Per the germline V gene, CDR1 is MDHEN and CDR2 is SYDVKM. This CDR3 region has 14 residues. The CDR3 nucleotides are TGTGCCAGCACCCAAGGGCATCGAAACTATGGCTACACCTTC. This gives the protein CASTQGHRNYGYTF.

A single count supports this clone. This chain connects TRBV6-5 to TRBJ2-7; 8 bases align to TRBD2. The CDR3 has 14 amino acids. The germline V gene encodes CDR1 MNHEY and CDR2 SVGAGI. V lost 6 bases to trimming and J lost 7 bases; unmatched junction nucleotides: 11. The CDR3 nucleotides are TGTGCCAGCAGCCCTCATATCGGGAGGGGAGAGCAGTACTTC. It is translated as CASSPHIGRGEQYF.

On this clone itself: The sample contains more than one DNA sequence encoding this CDR3. J is TRBJ2-5 and V is TRBV30, with 13 bases that match TRBD2. V was pared by 8 bases and J by 5 bases, with 11 bases of the junction left unmatched. Germline values: CDR1 GTSNPN, CDR2 SVGIG (reference sequence). This CDR3 region has 15 residues. The CDR3 here is CATSWTSGRGETQYF. The DNA of the CDR3 is TGTGCCACTAGTTGGACTAGCGGGAGAGGGGAGACCCAGTACTTC.

The CDR3 DNA reads TGTGCCAGCCGGGACAGGGCGGACGAGCAGTACTTC. As protein: CASRDRADEQYF. The rearrangement links TRBV2 to TRBJ2-7, with 9 nucleotides matching TRBD1. CDR1 and CDR2 (germline): SNHLY, FYNNEI. CDR3 length equals 12 residues. V was clipped by 8 bases and J by 5 bases; unmatched bases: 4.

The chain links TRBV7-3 to TRBJ1-1; the D gene is possibly TRBD1 (5 bases). The CDR3 sequence is 13 residues long. The germline V gene has CDR1 SGHTA and CDR2 FQGTGA. V gave up 4 bases and J gave up 8 bases, with 14 bases separating them. The CDR3 coding sequence is TGTGCCAGCAGCTCAGACCTTCGGGGGGAAGCTTTCTTT. Protein: CASSSDLRGEAFF.

The V gene is TRBV7-2, the J gene TRBJ1-2; no clear D. In germline, CDR1 is SGHTA, CDR2 FQGNSA. V was trimmed by 2 bases and J by 4 bases, leaving 17 bases between them. The CDR3 contains 16 residues. DNA for the CDR3: TGTGCCAGCAGCTTATCCGGGCGGCCAGGCTTCTATGGCTACACCTTC. Translated: CASSLSGRPGFYGYTF. The full variable domain, rest sourced from reference TRBV7-2 and TRBJ1-2, is GAGVSQSPSNKVTEKGKDVELRCDPISGHTALYWYRQSLGQGLEFLIYFQGNSAPDKSGLPSDRFSAERTGGSVSTLTIQRTQQEDSAVYLCASSLSGRPGFYGYTFGSGTRLTVV.

The table lists this clone with a few counts. Different DNA sequences within this sample yield the same CDR3. This sequence joins TRBV4-2 and TRBJ2-3, with a possible D match to TRBD2 (6 bases). The germline gives CDR1 LGHNA, CDR2 YNFKEQ. V lost 0 bases and J 2 bases, leaving 9 bases between the germline ends. The CDR3 has 15 amino acids. This CDR3 is CASSQDERVTDTQYF. Here the CDR3 DNA reads TGTGCCAGCAGCCAAGACGAGCGGGTCACAGATACGCAGTATTTT.

The chain is built from TRBV19 and TRBJ1-2, with D perhaps matching TRBD1 (5 bases). CDR1 is LNHDA, CDR2 SQIVND, per germline (reference sequence). Deletions cut 7 bases from V and 3 bases from J, with 12 bases between. The CDR3 is 13 residues long. The CDR3 region has the DNA TGTGCCAGTAAATTGGGGGGAGACTATGGCTACACCTTC. Its protein product is CASKLGGDYGYTF. The variable domain in full, completed from reference TRBV19 and TRBJ1-2, reads DGGITQSPKYLFRKEGQNVTLSCEQNLNHDAMYWYRQDPGQGLRLIYYSQIVNDFQKGDIAEGYSVSREKKESFPLTVTSAQKNPTAFYLCASKLGGDYGYTFGSGTRLTVV.

CDR3 residues: CASSLAPGGAIYF. The CDR3 DNA is TGCGCCAGCAGCTTGGCCCCAGGGGGTGCCATATATTTT. The chain recombines TRBV5-1 with TRBJ1-3, with TRBD1 identical over 7 bases. The ends lost 0 bases at V and 11 bases at J; junction bases unmatched: 5. Germline V gene sequence: CDR1 SGHRS, CDR2 YFSETQ. This CDR3 has 13 residues.